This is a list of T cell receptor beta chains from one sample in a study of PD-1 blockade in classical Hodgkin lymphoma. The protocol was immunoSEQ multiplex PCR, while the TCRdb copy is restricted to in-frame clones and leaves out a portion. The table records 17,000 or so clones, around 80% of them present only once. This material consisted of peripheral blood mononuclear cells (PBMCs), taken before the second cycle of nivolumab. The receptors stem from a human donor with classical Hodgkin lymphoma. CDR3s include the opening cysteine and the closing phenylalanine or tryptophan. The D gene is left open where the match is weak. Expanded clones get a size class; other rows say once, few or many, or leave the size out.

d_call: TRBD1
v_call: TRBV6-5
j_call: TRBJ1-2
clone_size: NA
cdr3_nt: TGTGCCAGCAGTTACTCGAGAGACAGGGCCAATCATGGCACCTTC
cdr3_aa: CASSYSRDRANHGTF

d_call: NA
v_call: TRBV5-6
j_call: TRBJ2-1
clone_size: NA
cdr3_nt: TGTGCCAGCAGCTTGGCACTAGTCGATTCCTACAATGAGCAGTTCTTC
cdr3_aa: CASSLALVDSYNEQFF

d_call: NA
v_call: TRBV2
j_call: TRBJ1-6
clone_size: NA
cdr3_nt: TGTGCCACAACGACAAGCGGCTCCTATAATTCACCCCTCCACTTT
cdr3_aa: CATTTSGSYNSPLHF

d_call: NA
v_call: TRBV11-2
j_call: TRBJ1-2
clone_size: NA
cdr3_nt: TGTGCCAGCAGCTTAGAGGCCAGCTATGGCTACACCTTC
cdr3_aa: CASSLEASYGYTF

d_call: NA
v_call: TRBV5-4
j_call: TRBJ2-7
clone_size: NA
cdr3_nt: TGTGCCAGCAGCTTAACCGGGTCCTACGAGCAGTACTTC
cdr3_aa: CASSLTGSYEQYF

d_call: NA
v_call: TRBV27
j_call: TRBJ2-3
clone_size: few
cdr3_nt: TGTGCCAGCAGTTTATCGGTCGCAGATACGCAGTATTTT
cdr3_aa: CASSLSVADTQYF

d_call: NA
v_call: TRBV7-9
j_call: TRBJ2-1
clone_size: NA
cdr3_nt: TGTGCCAGCAGCTTTGTTGGGACACTGGCCTACAATGAGCAGTTCTTC
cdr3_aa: CASSFVGTLAYNEQFF

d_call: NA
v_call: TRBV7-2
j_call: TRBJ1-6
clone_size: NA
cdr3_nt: TGTGCCAGCAGCCCCGAAATGAAGGATTCACCCCTCCACTTT
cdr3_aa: CASSPEMKDSPLHF

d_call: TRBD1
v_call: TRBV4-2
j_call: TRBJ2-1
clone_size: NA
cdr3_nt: TGTGCCAGCAGACAACAACCACAGGGGTACTCCTACAATGAGCAGTTCTTC
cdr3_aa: CASRQQPQGYSYNEQFF

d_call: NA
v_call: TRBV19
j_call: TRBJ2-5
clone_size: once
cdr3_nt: TGTGCCAGTAGTATGCGGCACGTCAGGAGCCAAGAGACCCAGTACTTC
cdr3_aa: CASSMRHVRSQETQYF

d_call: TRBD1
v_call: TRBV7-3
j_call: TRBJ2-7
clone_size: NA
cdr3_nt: TGTGCCAGCAGCTGCGTTTTATGCGAGGGACAGCCGTCACTGATTACCTACGAGCAGTACTTC
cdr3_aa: CASSCVLCEGQPSLITYEQYF

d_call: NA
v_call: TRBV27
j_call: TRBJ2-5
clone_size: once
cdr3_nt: TGTGCCAGCAGGACGCTGTCGGGCTCGGAGACCCAGTACTTC
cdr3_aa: CASRTLSGSETQYF

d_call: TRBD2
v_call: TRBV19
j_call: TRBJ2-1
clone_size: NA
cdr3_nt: TGTGCCAGTAGTATTTTCGGACTAGCGGGGTACAATGAGCAGTTCTTC
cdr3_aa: CASSIFGLAGYNEQFF

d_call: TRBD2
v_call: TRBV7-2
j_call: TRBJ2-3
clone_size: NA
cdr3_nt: TGTGCCAGCAGCTCAAGCGGGGGGGCAAGGACAGATACGCAGTATTTT
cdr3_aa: CASSSSGGARTDTQYF

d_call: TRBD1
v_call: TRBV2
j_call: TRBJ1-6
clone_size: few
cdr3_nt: TGTGCCAGAGAAGCCGGGACAGGGACAAATTCACCCCTCCACTTT
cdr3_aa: CAREAGTGTNSPLHF

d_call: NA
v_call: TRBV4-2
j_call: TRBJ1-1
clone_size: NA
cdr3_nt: TGTGCCAGCAGCCAAGATCGTGGGATCGGGGAATTGGCTTTCTTT
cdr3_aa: CASSQDRGIGELAFF

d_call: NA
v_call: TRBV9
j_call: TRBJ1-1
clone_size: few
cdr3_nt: TGTGCCAGCAGCGTAGGGTCTGGGGGGCTGGGCACTGAAGCTTTCTTT
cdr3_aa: CASSVGSGGLGTEAFF

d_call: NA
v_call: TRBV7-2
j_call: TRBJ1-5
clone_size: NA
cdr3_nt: TGTGCCAGCAGCCCAGCGCCGAGCAATCAGCCCCAGCATTTT
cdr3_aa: CASSPAPSNQPQHF

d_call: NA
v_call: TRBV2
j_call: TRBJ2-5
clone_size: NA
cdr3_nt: TGTGCCAGCAGTGAAGTTTTAGCCAGCTGGGAGACCCAGTACTTC
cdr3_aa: CASSEVLASWETQYF

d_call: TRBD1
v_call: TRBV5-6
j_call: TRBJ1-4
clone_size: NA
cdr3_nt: TGTGCCAGCAGCTTTGGACAGGTGGGAGAAAAACTGTTTTTT
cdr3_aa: CASSFGQVGEKLFF

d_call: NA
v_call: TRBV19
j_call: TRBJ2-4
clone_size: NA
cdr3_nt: TGTGCCAGTAGTCCATATTCCCCCCGAATAGGGCAAGCCAAAAACATTCAGTACTTC
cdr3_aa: CASSPYSPRIGQAKNIQYF